This TCR beta chain was sequenced for a study of blood T cell repertoires in COVID-19. Study details: COVID-19 samples collected from the United States, Italy and Spain covered acute and convalescent phases. From T cells, B-cell-depleted T cells, or PBMCs came the material, which was cDNA or gDNA.

The CDR3 length is 16 residues. The germline CDR1 and CDR2 sequences are LNHDA and SQIVND (reference sequence). Trimming cost V 3 bases and J 4 bases, with 18 bases left between them. In the original workflow: Amplifying reference gene primers gave estimates of nucleated cell counts. Repertoires were generated with immunoSEQ multiplex PCR, while TCRdb's copy carries only in-frame clones and drops some. V, J and clone size are taken as reported in that table, and D and trimming were inferred from the DNA itself. The table shows 250,000 or so clones, with around 89% occurring only once. The source material was peripheral blood. The chain recombines TRBV19 with TRBJ1-2; possibly TRBD1 for D (6 bases). The TCR was taken from a woman in her forties who had recovered from COVID-19. The CDR3, as DNA: TGTGCCAGTAGTATGGGGGGGCCAGTACGATCCTATGGCTACACCTTC. Translating gives CASSMGGPVRSYGYTF.